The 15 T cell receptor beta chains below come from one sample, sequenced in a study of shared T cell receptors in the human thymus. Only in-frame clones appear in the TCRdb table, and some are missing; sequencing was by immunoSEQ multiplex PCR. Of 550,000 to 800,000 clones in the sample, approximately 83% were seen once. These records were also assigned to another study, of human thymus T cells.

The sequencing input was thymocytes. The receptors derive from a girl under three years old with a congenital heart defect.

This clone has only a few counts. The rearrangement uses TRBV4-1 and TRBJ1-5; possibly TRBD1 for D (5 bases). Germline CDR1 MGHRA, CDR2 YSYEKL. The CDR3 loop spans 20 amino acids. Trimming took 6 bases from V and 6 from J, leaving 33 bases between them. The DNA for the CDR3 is TGCGCCAGCAGTCCGGAGGGTCCCAGGGATCCCTCGTTGAGCGGTCAGCCCCAGCATTTT. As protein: CASSPEGPRDPSLSGQPQHF.

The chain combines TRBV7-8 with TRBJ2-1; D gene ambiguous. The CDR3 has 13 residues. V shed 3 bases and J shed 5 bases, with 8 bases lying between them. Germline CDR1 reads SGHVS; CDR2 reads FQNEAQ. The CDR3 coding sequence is TGTGCCAGCAGCTTGCGCTTTAACAATGAGCAGTTCTTC. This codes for CASSLRFNNEQFF.

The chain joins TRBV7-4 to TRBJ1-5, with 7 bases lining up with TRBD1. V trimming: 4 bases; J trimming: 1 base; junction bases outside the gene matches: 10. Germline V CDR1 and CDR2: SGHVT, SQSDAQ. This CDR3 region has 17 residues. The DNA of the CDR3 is TGTGCCAGCAGCTGCGACCGGACAGGCGAGAGCAATCAGCCCCAGCATTTT. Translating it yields CASSCDRTGESNQPQHF. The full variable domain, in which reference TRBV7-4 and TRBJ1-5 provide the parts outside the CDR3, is GAGVSQSPRYKVAKRGRDVALRCDSISGHVTLYWYRQTLGQGSEVLTYSQSDAQRDKSGRPSGRFSAERPERSVSTLKIQRTEQGDSAVYLCASSCDRTGESNQPQHFGDGTRLSIL.

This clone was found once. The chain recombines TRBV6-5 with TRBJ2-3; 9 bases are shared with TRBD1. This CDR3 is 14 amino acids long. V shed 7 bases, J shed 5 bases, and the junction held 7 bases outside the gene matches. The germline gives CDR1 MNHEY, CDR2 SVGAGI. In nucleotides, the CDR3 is TGTGCCAGCACCCCGACAGGGGGGATAGATACGCAGTATTTT. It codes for CASTPTGGIDTQYF.

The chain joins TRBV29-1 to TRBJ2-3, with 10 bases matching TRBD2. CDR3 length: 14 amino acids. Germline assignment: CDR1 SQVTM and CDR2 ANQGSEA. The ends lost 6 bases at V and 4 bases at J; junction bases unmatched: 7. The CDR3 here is CSVSGGARADTQYF. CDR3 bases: TGCAGCGTGAGCGGGGGGGCCAGGGCAGATACGCAGTATTTT.

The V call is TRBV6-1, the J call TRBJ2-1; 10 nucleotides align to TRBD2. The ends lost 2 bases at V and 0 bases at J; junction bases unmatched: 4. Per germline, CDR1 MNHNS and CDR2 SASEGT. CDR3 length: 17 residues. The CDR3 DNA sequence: TGTGCCAGCAGTGAACAGCCTAGCGGGGGCTCCTACAATGAGCAGTTCTTC. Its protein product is CASSEQPSGGSYNEQFF.

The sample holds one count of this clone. This chain's CDR3 is CASSSPYEAFF. As DNA, the CDR3 is TGTGCCAGCAGCTCTCCCTATGAAGCTTTCTTT. The chain carries TRBV11-2 and TRBJ1-1; D is unresolved. This CDR3 is 11 amino acids long. Per germline, CDR1 SGHAT and CDR2 FQNNGV. V was trimmed by 4 bases and J by 7 bases, leaving 7 bases between them.

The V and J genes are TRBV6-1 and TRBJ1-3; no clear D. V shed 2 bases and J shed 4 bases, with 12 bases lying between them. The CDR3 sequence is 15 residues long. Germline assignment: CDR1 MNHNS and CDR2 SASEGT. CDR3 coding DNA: TGTGCCAGCAGTGAATACCCGAGGATGGGAAACACCATATATTTT. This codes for CASSEYPRMGNTIYF.

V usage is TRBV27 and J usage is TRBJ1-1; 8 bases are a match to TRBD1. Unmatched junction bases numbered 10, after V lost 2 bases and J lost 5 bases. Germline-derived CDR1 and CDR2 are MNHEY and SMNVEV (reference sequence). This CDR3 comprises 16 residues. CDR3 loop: CASSLQAGGRRTEAFF. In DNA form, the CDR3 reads TGTGCCAGCAGTTTACAAGCAGGGGGCCGGAGGACTGAAGCTTTCTTT.

CDR3 loop: CASSPGQGRTEAFF. In DNA form, the CDR3 reads TGTGCCAGCAGCCCAGGACAGGGGAGGACTGAAGCTTTCTTT. The J gene is TRBJ1-1, the V gene TRBV5-4, with 9 nucleotides matching TRBD1. The CDR3 has 14 residues. V trimming: 4 bases; J trimming: 5 bases; junction bases outside the gene matches: 6. Germline CDR1 and CDR2: SGHNT and YYREEE (reference sequence). The variable domain in full, completed from reference TRBV5-4 and TRBJ1-1, reads ETGVTQSPTHLIKTRGQQVTLRCSSQSGHNTVSWYQQALGQGPQFIFQYYREEENGRGNFPPRFSGLQFPNYSSELNVNALELDDSALYLCASSPGQGRTEAFFGQGTRLTVV.

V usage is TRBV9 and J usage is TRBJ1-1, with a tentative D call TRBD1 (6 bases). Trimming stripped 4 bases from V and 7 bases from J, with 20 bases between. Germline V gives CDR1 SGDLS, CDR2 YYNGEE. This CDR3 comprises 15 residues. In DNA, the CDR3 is TGTGCCAGCAGCCCCTGGACAGACCGGAGTAGTGAAGCTTTCTTT. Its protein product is CASSPWTDRSSEAFF.

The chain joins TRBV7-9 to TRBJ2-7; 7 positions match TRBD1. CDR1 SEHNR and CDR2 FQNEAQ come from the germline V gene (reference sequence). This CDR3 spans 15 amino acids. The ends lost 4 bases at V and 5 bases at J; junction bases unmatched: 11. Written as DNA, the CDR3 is TGTGCCAGCAGCTCGGGAACAGGGGTTTTCCACGAGCAGTACTTC. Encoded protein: CASSSGTGVFHEQYF.

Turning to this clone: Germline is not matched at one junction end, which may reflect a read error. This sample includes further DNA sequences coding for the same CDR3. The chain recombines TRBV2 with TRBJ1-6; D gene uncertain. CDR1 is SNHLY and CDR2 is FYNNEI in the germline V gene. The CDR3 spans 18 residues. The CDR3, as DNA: TGTGCCAGCAGTGACCCTAGGCCCAATATAGAGAGGAATTCCCCCCTCCACTTT. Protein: CASSDPRPNIERNSPLHF.

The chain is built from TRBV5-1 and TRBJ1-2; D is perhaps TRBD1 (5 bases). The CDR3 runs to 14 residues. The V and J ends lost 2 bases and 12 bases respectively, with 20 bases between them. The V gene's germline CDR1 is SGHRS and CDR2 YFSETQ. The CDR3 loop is CASSLVRLWWGHTF. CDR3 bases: TGCGCCAGCAGCTTAGTCAGGCTCTGGTGGGGCCACACCTTC.

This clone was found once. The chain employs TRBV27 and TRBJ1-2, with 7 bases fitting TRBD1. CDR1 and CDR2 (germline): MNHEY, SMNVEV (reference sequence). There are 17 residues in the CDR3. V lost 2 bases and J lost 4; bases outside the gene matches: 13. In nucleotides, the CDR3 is TGTGCCAGCAGTTTAACTTTAACCGGGACAGCCCCCTATGGCTACACCTTC. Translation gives CASSLTLTGTAPYGYTF.